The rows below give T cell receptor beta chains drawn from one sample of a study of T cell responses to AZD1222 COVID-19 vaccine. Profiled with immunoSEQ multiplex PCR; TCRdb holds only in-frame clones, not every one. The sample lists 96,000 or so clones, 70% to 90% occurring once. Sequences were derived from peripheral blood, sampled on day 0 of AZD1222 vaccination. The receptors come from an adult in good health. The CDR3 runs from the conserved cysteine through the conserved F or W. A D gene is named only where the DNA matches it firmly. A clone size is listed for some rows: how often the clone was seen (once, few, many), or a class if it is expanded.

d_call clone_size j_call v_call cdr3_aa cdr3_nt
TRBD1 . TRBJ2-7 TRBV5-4 CASCNTPGQGFPEQYF TGTGCCAGCTGCAACACACCGGGACAGGGGTTTCCCGAGCAGTACTTC
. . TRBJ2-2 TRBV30 CAWKSERNTGELFF TGTGCCTGGAAAAGCGAACGGAACACCGGGGAGCTGTTTTTT
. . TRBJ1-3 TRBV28 CASSFSRGSGNTIYF TGTGCCAGCAGTTTTTCGCGCGGGTCTGGAAACACCATATATTTT
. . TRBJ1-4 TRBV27 CASSLSWQTNEKLFF TGTGCCAGCAGTTTAAGTTGGCAAACTAATGAAAAACTGTTTTTT
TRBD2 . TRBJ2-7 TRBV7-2 CASSLERGGYEQYF TGTGCCAGCAGCTTAGAGCGGGGGGGCTACGAGCAGTACTTC
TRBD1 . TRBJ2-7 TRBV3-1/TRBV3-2 CASSPTGGYEQYF TGTGCCAGCAGCCCAACAGGGGGGTACGAGCAGTACTTC
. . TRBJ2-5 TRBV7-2 CASSLVSTRMYF TGTGCCAGCAGCTTAGTGTCAACCAGGATGTACTTC
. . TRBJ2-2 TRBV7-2 CASSSPNTGELFF TGTGCCAGCAGCTCCCCCAACACCGGGGAGCTGTTTTTT
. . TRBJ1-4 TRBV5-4 CASSRDSSEKLFF TGTGCCAGCAGCCGCGACAGTAGTGAAAAACTGTTTTTT
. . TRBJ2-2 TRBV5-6 CASSFQFRLPNTGELFF TGTGCCAGCAGCTTCCAGTTTCGGCTTCCGAACACCGGGGAGCTGTTTTTT
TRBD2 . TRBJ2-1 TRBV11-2 CASSGGLAGKSYNEQFF TGTGCCAGCAGCGGAGGACTAGCGGGGAAGTCCTACAATGAGCAGTTCTTC
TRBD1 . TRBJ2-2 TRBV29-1 CSVGQGGDGELFF TGCAGCGTTGGACAGGGTGGTGACGGGGAGCTGTTTTTT
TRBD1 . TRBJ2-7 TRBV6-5 CASSYSGTGYHEQYF TGTGCCAGCAGTTATTCCGGGACAGGGTACCACGAGCAGTACTTC
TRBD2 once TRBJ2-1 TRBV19 CASSMAGRLAEGINEQFF TGTGCCAGTAGTATGGCGGGCAGACTAGCGGAGGGGATCAATGAGCAGTTCTTC
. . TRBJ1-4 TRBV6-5 CASSPGTTNEKLFF TGTGCCAGCAGCCCCGGGACAACTAATGAAAAACTGTTTTTT
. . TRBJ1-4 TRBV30 CAWSVPFNEKLFF TGTGCCTGGAGTGTACCCTTTAATGAAAAACTGTTTTTT
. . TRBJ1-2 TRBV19 CASSIGPGEDYGYTF TGTGCCAGTAGTATAGGGCCAGGGGAAGACTATGGCTACACCTTC
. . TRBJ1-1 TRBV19 CASKPGTLGREAFF TGTGCCAGTAAACCCGGGACACTGGGTCGGGAAGCTTTCTTT